Shown below are 19 T cell receptor beta chains from a single sample sequenced in a study of beta chain features in type 1 diabetes. Expressed TCRB transcripts got sequenced, as all isolated RNA was reverse transcribed. Profiled with immunoSEQ multiplex PCR; TCRdb holds only in-frame clones, not every one. The sample has 900,000 or so clones; about a sixth are singletons. Sequences were obtained from naive CD4+ T cells from blood. The receptors originated from a woman between 18 and 30 years old in good health.

Of note for this clone: Other DNA variants within this sample encode the same CDR3. The chain joins TRBV19 to TRBJ2-1; TRBD2 aligns across 9 bases. Trimming removed 5 bases from V and 6 bases from J; junction bases left unmatched: 5. Looked up from germline, CDR1 is LNHDA and CDR2 is SQIVND (reference sequence). The CDR3 is 14 residues long. This chain's CDR3 is CASSPRLAANEQFF. The CDR3 bases are TGTGCCAGTAGTCCTCGACTAGCGGCCAATGAGCAGTTCTTC. The full variable domain, completed using reference TRBV19 and TRBJ2-1, is DGGITQSPKYLFRKEGQNVTLSCEQNLNHDAMYWYRQDPGQGLRLIYYSQIVNDFQKGDIAEGYSVSREKKESFPLTVTSAQKNPTAFYLCASSPRLAANEQFFGPGTRLTVL.

This clone showed up just once. J is TRBJ1-2 and V is TRBV7-8; possibly TRBD1 for D (6 bases). The germline CDR1 and CDR2 sequences are SGHVS and FQNEAQ. The CDR3 spans 18 residues. V lost 4 bases, J lost 5 bases, and 26 bases lay in between. In DNA form, the CDR3 reads TGTGCCAGCAGCTCCCTTAATCGGGGGGCCGAAACCTCGTATGGCTACACCTTC. Translated: CASSSLNRGAETSYGYTF. Full variable domain (outside the CDR3, taken from reference TRBV7-8 and TRBJ1-2): GAGVSQSPRYKVAKRGQDVALRCDPISGHVSLFWYQQALGQGPEFLTYFQNEAQLDKSGLPSDRFFAERPEGSVSTLKIQRTQQEDSAVYLCASSSLNRGAETSYGYTFGSGTRLTVV.

The chain couples TRBV25-1 to TRBJ2-5, with 10 positions matching TRBD1. The DNA end favors TRBJ2-7, so the J call may be wrong. The CDR3 is 16 residues long. CDR1 MGHDK and CDR2 SYGVNS come from the germline V gene. The CDR3 spells CASSPRAGQGSHEQYF. The CDR3 DNA is TGTGCCAGCAGTCCCCGGGCGGGACAGGGGAGCCACGAGCAGTACTTC.

This clone was counted only a few times. The V and J genes are TRBV20-1 and TRBJ1-4; no definite D call. Germline-derived CDR1 and CDR2 are DFQATT and SNEGSKA (reference sequence). The V end lost 6 bases, the J end lost 7 bases, and 6 bases lay between the germline ends. The CDR3 length is 10 residues. The CDR3: CSAKGEKLFF. For the CDR3, the DNA is TGCAGTGCCAAGGGTGAAAAACTGTTTTTT.

This clone turned up a few times. The chain recombines TRBV19 with TRBJ2-1; 9 bases are shared with TRBD1. Germline loops: CDR1 LNHDA, CDR2 SQIVND (reference sequence). The CDR3 runs to 15 residues. Germline trimming cut 0 bases from V and 7 bases from J; bases unmatched to any gene: 4. CDR3 sequence reads: CASSIDGTGLNEQFF. The CDR3 nucleotides read TGTGCCAGTAGTATAGATGGGACAGGGTTGAATGAGCAGTTCTTC.

This chain joins TRBV5-4 and TRBJ2-1; TRBD2 matches at 12 bases. The CDR3 contains 13 residues. Germline V gene data show CDR1 as SGHNT and CDR2 as YYREEE (reference sequence). The V segment lost 9 bases and the J segment 6 bases; nucleotides outside the gene matches: 4. The CDR3 region has the DNA TGTGCCACCGGACTAGCGGGACTCAATGAGCAGTTCTTC. Protein: CATGLAGLNEQFF. Full variable domain (missing parts from reference TRBV5-4 and TRBJ2-1): ETGVTQSPTHLIKTRGQQVTLRCSSQSGHNTVSWYQQALGQGPQFIFQYYREEENGRGNFPPRFSGLQFPNYSSELNVNALELDDSALYLCATGLAGLNEQFFGPGTRLTVL.

This clone was counted ten times or more. The J gene is TRBJ2-4, the V gene TRBV21-1; no DNA check was done on the table's D call, TRBD1. TRBV21-1 is a pseudogene. The length of the CDR3 is 15 residues. The CDR3 loop reads CASSDHRGSKNIQYF. The CDR3 bases are TGTGCCAGCAGCGACCACAGGGGTAGCAAAAACATTCAGTACTTC.

In its sample, this clone was seen a few times. The chain has TRBV6-6 and TRBJ1-2, with D possibly TRBD1 on 5 matching bases. With 7 bases removed from V and 4 bases from J, the gap between germline ends came to 19 bases. Germline V CDR1 and CDR2: MNHNY, SVGAGI (reference sequence). CDR3 length: 15 residues. Written as DNA, the CDR3 is TGTGCCAGCACCGACTCTAGTCAGGGTGGCTATGGCTACACCTTC. Amino acid sequence: CASTDSSQGGYGYTF.

The chain couples TRBV7-2 to TRBJ1-3; D is possibly TRBD1 (5 bases). The V gene's germline CDR1 is SGHTA and CDR2 FQGNSA. The V gene lost 5 bases and the J gene lost 1 base, with 9 bases spanning the gap. There are 14 residues in the CDR3. The CDR3 bases are TGTGCCAGCAGCCTAGGGGTTTCTGGAAACACCATATATTTT. Translation: CASSLGVSGNTIYF.

This clone was recorded a few times. The V and J genes are TRBV9 and TRBJ2-7; D uncertain. The CDR3 is 14 residues long. Germline V gene lookup returns CDR1 SGDLS and CDR2 YYNGEE. V was cut by 2 bases and J by 3 bases, with 12 bases left in between. The CDR3 sequence is CASSVGPAGYEQYF. The CDR3 nucleotides read TGTGCCAGCAGCGTGGGTCCAGCAGGCTACGAGCAGTACTTC. The whole variable domain, filled in from reference TRBV9 and TRBJ2-7, reads DSGVTQTPKHLITATGQRVTLRCSPRSGDLSVYWYQQSLDQGLQFLIQYYNGEERAKGNILERFSAQQFPDLHSELNLSSLELGDSALYFCASSVGPAGYEQYFGPGTRLTVT.

This clone was counted only a few times. The chain recombines TRBV13 with TRBJ2-1, with 7 bases identical to TRBD2. The germline gives CDR1 PRHDT, CDR2 FYEKMQ (reference sequence). The CDR3 sequence is 18 residues long. V dropped 4 bases and J dropped 4; count of bases not matched to a gene: 16. The CDR3: CASSSSIYGGSLYNEQFF. CDR3 nucleotides: TGTGCCAGCAGCTCATCTATATACGGCGGGAGCTTGTACAATGAGCAGTTCTTC.

This clone was observed a handful of times. This chain joins TRBV29-1 and TRBJ2-5, with D possibly TRBD2 on 6 matching bases. The CDR3 consists of 14 residues. Germline lookup yields CDR1 SQVTM and CDR2 ANQGSEA. Trimming took off 7 bases at V and 2 bases at J, with 17 bases between the two ends. The CDR3 here is CSDGGDLGQETQYF. CDR3 DNA sequence: TGCAGCGATGGAGGGGACTTGGGGCAAGAGACCCAGTACTTC.

This clone was seen repeatedly, ten times or more. The rearrangement joins TRBV7-2 to TRBJ2-1, with a possible D match to TRBD1 (5 bases). Germline V gives CDR1 SGHTA, CDR2 FQGNSA. Trimming left V 3 bases short and J 6 bases short, with 9 bases between. The CDR3 is made up of 13 amino acids. The CDR3 region has the DNA TGTGCCAGCAGCTTGAGTCAGGGCAATGAGCAGTTCTTC. Its protein is CASSLSQGNEQFF.

The chain has TRBV20-1 and TRBJ1-2, with no clear D. Trimming pared 6 bases from V and 7 bases from J, leaving 12 bases between. The V gene's germline CDR1 is DFQATT and CDR2 SNEGSKA (reference sequence). This CDR3 has 11 residues. The CDR3 reads CSASHPSGYTF. The CDR3 DNA reads as TGCAGTGCCTCCCACCCGTCTGGCTACACCTTC.

V is TRBV9 and J is TRBJ1-1; no reliable D call. The germline V and J ends were trimmed by 3 bases and 3 bases, with 15 bases remaining between them. This CDR3 is 15 amino acids long. The V gene's germline CDR1 is SGDLS and CDR2 YYNGEE. The CDR3 sequence: CASSAIGRGYTEAFF. In DNA form, the CDR3 reads TGTGCCAGCAGCGCTATCGGGAGAGGCTACACTGAAGCTTTCTTT. Looking up the rest from reference TRBV9 and TRBJ1-1 gives the full variable domain: DSGVTQTPKHLITATGQRVTLRCSPRSGDLSVYWYQQSLDQGLQFLIQYYNGEERAKGNILERFSAQQFPDLHSELNLSSLELGDSALYFCASSAIGRGYTEAFFGQGTRLTVV.

The table lists this clone with a few counts. The rearrangement joins TRBV5-1 to TRBJ1-2; D is possibly TRBD1 (6 bases). Germline CDR1 reads SGHRS; CDR2 reads YFSETQ. This CDR3 contains 17 residues. Trimming took off 1 base at V and 0 bases at J, with 16 bases between the two ends. CDR3 DNA sequence: TGCGCCAGCAGCTTGTTTGGGACACCAAATTCTAACTATGGCTACACCTTC. Protein product: CASSLFGTPNSNYGYTF.

Only a few counts were recorded for this clone. The chain links TRBV5-6 to TRBJ2-3; D is unresolved. Germline V gene sequence: CDR1 SGHDT, CDR2 YYEEEE. V shed 5 bases and J shed 2 bases, with 18 bases lying between them. This CDR3 contains 16 residues. CDR3 in amino acids: CASSSTTGIPTDTQYF. The CDR3 bases are TGTGCCAGCAGTTCCACAACTGGGATACCCACAGATACGCAGTATTTT.

This clone occurred a few times. The gene calls are TRBV23-1 and TRBJ2-2; D is ambiguous. TRBV23-1 has ORF status, its function being uncertain. Trimming removed 5 bases at V and 5 bases at J, with 6 bases between. The CDR3 consists of 12 residues. The CDR3 sequence is CASSSVTGELFF. The CDR3 region has the DNA TGCGCCAGCAGTTCCGTAACCGGGGAGCTGTTTTTT.

The chain recombines TRBV11-2 with TRBJ2-1, with 9 bases fitting TRBD1. This CDR3 contains 16 residues. Trimming removed 1 base from V and 2 bases from J; junction bases left unmatched: 3. Per germline, CDR1 SGHAT and CDR2 FQNNGV. The CDR3 DNA follows: TGTGCCAGCAGCTTAGCCGGGACAGGGCCCTACAATGAGCAGTTCTTC. Amino acid sequence: CASSLAGTGPYNEQFF.